The 22 T cell receptor beta chains below all came from one sample that was sequenced in a study of blood T cells in healthy people across ages. A sample-barcoded 5' primer and a J-beta primer mix were used in a second PCR of roughly 6 to 11 cycles. Using its own MiXCR run on the 5' RACE reads, TCRdb lists one record per CDR3 protein. The table has roughly 700,000 distinct CDR3 sequences, around a quarter seen once. These same data were also listed under a study on T cells of mothers and their children.

Sequencing input: blood. The source is a boy aged 10-17 years in good health.

This clonotype has just a few counts. The CDR3 sequence is CATSGSSVEQFF. Written as DNA, the CDR3 is TGTGCCACCAGCGGTTCTAGCGTTGAGCAGTTCTTC. The chain employs TRBV15 and TRBJ2-1; weak D call: TRBD2 (6 bases). The germline V and J ends were trimmed by 5 bases and 9 bases, with 11 bases remaining between them. CDR1 and CDR2 (germline): LNHNV, YYDKDF (reference sequence). The CDR3 consists of 12 residues.

V gene TRBV4-1 combines with J gene TRBJ1-5; 8 bases map to TRBD1. Germline CDR1 and CDR2: MGHRA and YSYEKL. The CDR3 consists of 17 residues. The V and J ends lost 1 base and 7 bases, in that order; junction bases with no gene match: 12. Here the CDR3 reads CASSQVEKTGERQPQHF. CDR3 DNA: TGCGCCAGCAGCCAAGTCGAAAAGACAGGGGAGCGGCAGCCCCAGCATTTT.

The chain has TRBV7-6 and TRBJ2-7, with D perhaps matching TRBD1 (6 bases). Trimming shortened V by 5 bases and J by 8 bases, and 16 bases separated the two germline ends. Looked up from germline, CDR1 is SGHVS and CDR2 is FNYEAQ. The CDR3 totals 13 residues. As DNA, the CDR3 is TGTGCCAGCAGCCCAGGGGTGGGGCTCCAGCAGTACTTC. Translation gives CASSPGVGLQQYF.

This clonotype occurred a few times. The gene calls are TRBV29-1 and TRBJ1-2; D not certain. CDR3 length: 11 residues. CDR1 and CDR2 (germline): SQVTM, ANQGSEA. Between the trimmed V and J ends, which lost 7 bases and 2 bases, there was a span of 8 bases. DNA for the CDR3: TGCAGCGCCGGCGGGAACTATGGCTACACCTTC. It translates to CSAGGNYGYTF.

Only a few counts were recorded for this clonotype. J is TRBJ2-4 and V is TRBV27; D tentatively fits TRBD1 or TRBD2 (5 bases each). Trimming stripped 6 bases from V and 8 bases from J, with 14 bases between. Germline V gene sequence: CDR1 MNHEY, CDR2 SMNVEV (reference sequence). This CDR3 spans 13 amino acids. For the CDR3, the DNA is TGTGCCAGCAGAGGACTCTTGGGGGACATTCAGTACTTC. Its translation is CASRGLLGDIQYF.

The chain joins TRBV14 to TRBJ2-7; tentatively, D is TRBD1 (6 bases). The ends were cut back, 1 base at V and 2 bases at J, with 12 bases in the middle. The V gene's germline CDR1 is SGHDN and CDR2 FVKESK. This CDR3 contains 15 residues. CDR3 amino acids: CASSQVPDRTYEQYF. The CDR3 DNA follows: TGTGCCAGCAGCCAAGTCCCCGACAGGACCTACGAGCAGTACTTC.

The chain recombines TRBV5-1 with TRBJ2-5; 8 bases are a match to TRBD2. The CDR3 sequence is 17 residues long. The germline V gene encodes CDR1 SGHRS and CDR2 YFSETQ. After removal of 1 base from V and 3 bases from J, the junction contained 11 bases not matched to a gene. CDR3 DNA sequence: TGCGCCAGCAGCTTGAGTGGTAGCGGGAACGCAAAAGAGACCCAGTACTTC. The encoded protein is CASSLSGSGNAKETQYF.

The chain is built from TRBV6-1 and TRBJ2-5; 10 positions match TRBD2. The CDR3 is 16 amino acids. V trimming: 3 bases; J trimming: 5 bases; junction bases outside the gene matches: 9. CDR1 MNHNS and CDR2 SASEGT come from the germline V gene. CDR3 sequence reads: CASSDISGRSKETQYF. The CDR3, as DNA: TGTGCCAGCAGTGATATTAGCGGGAGGTCAAAGGAGACCCAGTACTTC.

This clonotype was observed a few times. The chain recombines TRBV6-2 or TRBV6-3 with TRBJ1-6; D gene uncertain. Trimming pared 7 bases from V and 11 bases from J, leaving 15 bases between. Germline CDR1 and CDR2: MNHEY and SVGEGT. The CDR3 has 13 amino acids. The CDR3 spells CASKRTASTPLHF. The CDR3 DNA sequence: TGTGCCAGCAAAAGGACGGCGAGCACACCCCTCCACTTT.

This clonotype was seen more than once but under ten times. V and J are TRBV4-1 and TRBJ1-2; tentatively, D is TRBD1 (5 bases). Germline V lookup: CDR1 MGHRA, CDR2 YSYEKL. The ends were cut back, 4 bases at V and 0 bases at J, with 21 bases in the middle. The length of the CDR3 is 18 residues. CDR3: CASSLSATMGDPNYGYTF. DNA for the CDR3: TGCGCCAGCAGCCTAAGTGCTACGATGGGGGATCCTAACTATGGCTACACCTTC.

The CDR3 here is CATSDALAGQGIDEQFF. The CDR3 nucleotides are TGTGCCACCAGTGATGCCCTTGCGGGACAGGGAATCGATGAGCAGTTCTTC. This chain uses TRBV24-1 with TRBJ2-1; TRBD1 aligns across 9 bases. The CDR3 has 17 residues. The V and J ends lost 3 bases and 8 bases, in that order; junction bases with no gene match: 13. Germline V gene sequence: CDR1 KGHDR, CDR2 SFDVKD.

J is TRBJ2-5 and V is TRBV4-3, with 8 bases matching TRBD1. TRBJ2-1 matches the DNA end more closely, so the J call is doubtful. The germline gives CDR1 LGHNA, CDR2 YSLEER. CDR3 length: 15 amino acids. CDR3 DNA: TGCGCCAGCAGCATTACCGGGACAGGTTACAATGAGCAGTTCTTC. Translating gives CASSITGTGYNEQFF.

The table lists this clonotype with a few counts. The V call is TRBV10-3, the J call TRBJ1-5, with 7 bases matching TRBD1. Trimming cost V 3 bases and J 7 bases; bases outside gene matches: 6. The CDR3 spans 14 residues. Germline V gene lookup returns CDR1 ENHRY and CDR2 SYGVKD. In DNA form, the CDR3 reads TGTGCCATCAGTGATACGACAGGGAACCAGCCCCAGCATTTT. Amino acids: CAISDTTGNQPQHF.

The sample holds a few counts of this clonotype. Mismatch with germline at one junction end may stem from a read error. The CDR3 DNA follows: TGTGCCAGCATAGCGGGCCCACCGGGGTACAATGAGCGGTTCTTC. Translating gives CASIAGPPGYNERFF. The chain uses TRBV2 and TRBJ2-1, with 7 bases matching TRBD2. The germline CDR1 and CDR2 sequences are SNHLY and FYNNEI. This CDR3 spans 15 amino acids.

The rearrangement joins TRBV6-1 to TRBJ1-4; possible D gene TRBD1, 6 bases. This CDR3 region has 18 residues. Germline CDR1 is MNHNS and CDR2 is SASEGT. V lost 7 bases and J 7 bases, leaving 28 bases between the germline ends. CDR3 in amino acids: CASTPSRGGGVLVEKLFF. CDR3 sequence (DNA): TGTGCCAGCACTCCCAGCAGGGGTGGAGGGGTCTTGGTTGAAAAACTGTTTTTT.

This clonotype showed up just a few times. The chain combines TRBV20-1 with TRBJ2-1; TRBD2 aligns across 7 bases. Germline V gene lookup returns CDR1 DFQATT and CDR2 SNEGSKA (reference sequence). Trimming at V came to 0 bases and at J to 2 bases, leaving 4 bases not matched to a gene. The CDR3 length is 15 residues. CDR3 protein: CSARDRAGAYNEQFF. CDR3 DNA sequence: TGCAGTGCTAGAGATAGGGCGGGGGCCTACAATGAGCAGTTCTTC.

V is TRBV7-6 and J is TRBJ2-7; D is possibly TRBD2 (5 bases). The CDR3 is 14 amino acids. CDR1 is SGHVS, CDR2 FNYEAQ, per germline. The V gene lost 5 bases and the J gene lost 3 bases, with 14 bases spanning the gap. This CDR3 reads CASSMDGDHYEQYF. The CDR3 DNA reads TGTGCCAGCAGCATGGACGGGGATCACTACGAGCAGTACTTC.

The gene calls are TRBV7-8 and TRBJ2-3; D gene ambiguous. Looked up from germline, CDR1 is SGHVS and CDR2 is FQNEAQ. The V end lost 5 bases, the J end lost 9 bases, and 12 bases lay between the germline ends. This CDR3 comprises 12 residues. The CDR3 nucleotides read TGTGCCAGCAGCCCCCGTCGGAACACGCAGTATTTT. As protein: CASSPRRNTQYF.

This clonotype has just a few counts. The chain carries TRBV28 and TRBJ2-3; D not certain. V lost 8 bases, J lost 2 bases, and 8 bases lay in between. CDR1 and CDR2 from the germline V gene are MDHEN and SYDVKM. There are 12 residues in the CDR3. Here the CDR3 reads CASDGATDTQYF. CDR3 bases: TGTGCCAGCGATGGAGCCACAGATACGCAGTATTTT.

The rearrangement uses TRBV14 and TRBJ2-7; tentatively, D is TRBD2 (6 bases). V shed 4 bases and J shed 2 bases, with 12 bases lying between them. Germline CDR1 is SGHDN and CDR2 is FVKESK. The CDR3 is 14 amino acids. The CDR3 sequence: CASSRLTGAYEQYF. For the CDR3, the DNA is TGTGCCAGCAGCCGACTAACGGGAGCCTACGAGCAGTACTTC.

This clonotype was found many times. This chain uses TRBV20-1 with TRBJ2-1; possibly TRBD2 for D (6 bases). CDR1 and CDR2 (germline): DFQATT, SNEGSKA (reference sequence). V lost 0 bases to trimming and J lost 0 bases, with 12 bases between them. The CDR3 is made up of 16 amino acids. CDR3: CSARDVGGSSYNEQFF. The CDR3 region has the DNA TGCAGTGCTAGAGATGTTGGGGGGAGCTCCTACAATGAGCAGTTCTTC.

The genes are TRBV4-1 and TRBJ2-7; the D gene is possibly TRBD2 (6 bases). The V end was cut by 1 base, the J end by 5 bases, with 9 bases between. The CDR3 loop spans 13 amino acids. Germline CDR1 is MGHRA and CDR2 is YSYEKL. This chain's CDR3 is CASSQVGGDEQYF. CDR3 nucleotide sequence: TGCGCCAGCAGCCAAGTCGGAGGGGACGAGCAGTACTTC.